This TCR beta chain emerged from a study of beta chain features in type 1 diabetes. As concerns this clone: Its antigen is as yet unknown.

Study-wide results and limits: Relative to healthy donors, patients appeared to have naive, central memory and Treg TCRB repertoires that were more similar.

This CDR3 has 18 residues. Unmatched junction bases numbered 2, after V lost 0 bases and J lost 0 bases. Reverse transcribing all isolated RNA meant expressed TCRB transcripts were sequenced. The assay was immunoSEQ multiplex PCR, and TCRdb's table has in-frame clones only and misses some. Among some 400,000 clones, about 15% were seen once, and the ten largest hold about 0.02%. This chain joins TRBV23-1 and TRBJ2-6, with 10 bases fitting TRBD1. TRBV23-1 is sorted into the ORF group, with uncertain function. The origin of this receptor is a young woman in good health. Sequencing used naive CD4+ T cells from blood. The CDR3 nucleotides read TGCGCCAGCAGTCAATCCGGACAGGGGGTCTCTGGGGCCAACGTCCTGACTTTC. Translation: CASSQSGQGVSGANVLTF.